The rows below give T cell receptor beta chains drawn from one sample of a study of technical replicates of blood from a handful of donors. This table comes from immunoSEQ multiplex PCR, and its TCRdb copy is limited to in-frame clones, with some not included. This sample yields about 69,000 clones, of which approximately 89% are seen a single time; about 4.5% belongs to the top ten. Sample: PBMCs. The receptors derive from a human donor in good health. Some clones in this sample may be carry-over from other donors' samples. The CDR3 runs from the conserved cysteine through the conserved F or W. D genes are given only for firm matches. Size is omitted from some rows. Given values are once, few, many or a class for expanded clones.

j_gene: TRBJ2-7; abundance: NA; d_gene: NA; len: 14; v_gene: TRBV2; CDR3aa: CASSVSLFSYEQYF; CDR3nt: TGTGCCAGCAGTGTGAGTCTCTTCTCCTACGAGCAGTACTTC
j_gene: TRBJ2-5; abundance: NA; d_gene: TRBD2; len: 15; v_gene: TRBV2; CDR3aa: CASSEAGLAGETQYF; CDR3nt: TGTGCCAGCAGTGAAGCTGGGCTAGCGGGAGAGACCCAGTACTTC
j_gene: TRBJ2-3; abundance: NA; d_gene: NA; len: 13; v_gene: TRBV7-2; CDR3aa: CASSLARPDTQYF; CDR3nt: TGTGCCAGCAGCTTAGCGCGGCCAGATACGCAGTATTTT
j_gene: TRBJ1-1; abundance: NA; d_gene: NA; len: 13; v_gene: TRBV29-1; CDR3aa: CSVDRGLNTEAFF; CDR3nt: TGCAGCGTTGATAGAGGGCTGAACACTGAAGCTTTCTTT
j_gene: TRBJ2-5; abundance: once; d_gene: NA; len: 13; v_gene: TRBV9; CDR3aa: CASSVGSGPPQYF; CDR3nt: TGTGCCAGCAGCGTAGGGTCAGGGCCCCCCCAGTACTTC
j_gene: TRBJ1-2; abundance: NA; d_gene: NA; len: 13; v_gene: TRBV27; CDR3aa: CASTPTAGSGYTF; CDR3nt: TGTGCCAGCACCCCTACGGCGGGGAGTGGCTACACCTTC
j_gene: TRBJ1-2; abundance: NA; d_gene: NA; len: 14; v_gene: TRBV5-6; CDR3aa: CASGWGRGNYGYTF; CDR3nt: TGTGCCAGCGGGTGGGGCAGAGGTAACTATGGCTACACCTTC
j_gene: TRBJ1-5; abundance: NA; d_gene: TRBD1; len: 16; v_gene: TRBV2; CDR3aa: CASSPDRGFSNQPQHF; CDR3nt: TGTGCCAGCAGTCCAGACAGGGGGTTTAGCAATCAGCCCCAGCATTTT
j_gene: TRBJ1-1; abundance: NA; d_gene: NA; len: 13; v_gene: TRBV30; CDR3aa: CAWSIQGGGEAFF; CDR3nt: TGTGCCTGGTCTATCCAGGGAGGTGGTGAAGCTTTCTTT
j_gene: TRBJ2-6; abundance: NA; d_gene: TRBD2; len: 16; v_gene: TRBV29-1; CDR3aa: CSVLSGSGKSTNVLTF; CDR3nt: TGCAGCGTTCTTAGCGGGAGCGGCAAAAGTACCAACGTCCTGACTTTC
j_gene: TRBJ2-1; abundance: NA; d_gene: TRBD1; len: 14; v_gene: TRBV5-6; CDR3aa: CASSRGQGRWEQFF; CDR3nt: TGTGCCAGCAGCCGAGGACAGGGAAGGTGGGAGCAGTTCTTC
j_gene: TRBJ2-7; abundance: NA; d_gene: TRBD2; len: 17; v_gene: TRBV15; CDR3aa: CATSRANLAGGSYEQYF; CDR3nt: TGTGCCACCAGCAGAGCGAATCTAGCGGGCGGCTCCTACGAGCAGTACTTC
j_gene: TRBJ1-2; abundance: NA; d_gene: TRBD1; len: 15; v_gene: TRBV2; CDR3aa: CASSRGQGKGSGYTF; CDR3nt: TGTGCCAGCAGTCGAGGACAGGGAAAAGGTTCTGGCTACACCTTC
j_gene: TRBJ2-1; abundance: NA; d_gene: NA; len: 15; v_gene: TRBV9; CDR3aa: CASSVEAGSYNEQFF; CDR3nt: TGTGCCAGCAGCGTAGAGGCGGGTTCTTACAATGAGCAGTTCTTC
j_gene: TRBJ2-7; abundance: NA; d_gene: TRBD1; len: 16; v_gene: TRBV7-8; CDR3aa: CASRQKGQGLVGEQYF; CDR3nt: TGTGCCAGCAGGCAGAAGGGACAGGGACTGGTTGGCGAGCAGTACTTC
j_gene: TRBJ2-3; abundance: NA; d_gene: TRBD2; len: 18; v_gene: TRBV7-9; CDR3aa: CASSSSGLAGSTAGTQYF; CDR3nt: TGTGCCAGCAGCTCGTCGGGACTAGCGGGCTCTACCGCCGGTACGCAGTATTTT
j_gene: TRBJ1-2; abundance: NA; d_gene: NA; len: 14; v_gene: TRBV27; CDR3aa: CASSLDRFNYGYTF; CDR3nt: TGTGCCAGCAGTCTGGACAGATTTAACTATGGCTACACCTTC
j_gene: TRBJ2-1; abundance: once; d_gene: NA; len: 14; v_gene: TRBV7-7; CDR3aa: CASSLNPSDNEQFF; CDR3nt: TGTGCCAGCAGCTTAAATCCGTCCGACAATGAGCAGTTCTTC
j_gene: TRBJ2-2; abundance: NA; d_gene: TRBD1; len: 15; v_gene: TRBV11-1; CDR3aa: CASSLADRATGELFF; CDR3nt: TGTGCCAGCAGCTTAGCCGACAGGGCCACCGGGGAGCTGTTTTTT
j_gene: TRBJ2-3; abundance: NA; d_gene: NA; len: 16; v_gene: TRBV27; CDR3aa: CASSSPWGLSTDTQYF; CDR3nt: TGTGCCAGCTCCAGTCCGTGGGGACTGAGCACAGATACGCAGTATTTT
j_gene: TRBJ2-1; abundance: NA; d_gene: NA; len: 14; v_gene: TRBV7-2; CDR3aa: CASSLDSSYNEQFF; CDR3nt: TGTGCCAGCAGCTTAGACAGCTCCTACAATGAGCAGTTCTTC
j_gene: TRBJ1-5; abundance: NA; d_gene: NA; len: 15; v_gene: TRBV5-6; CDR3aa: CASSLRGVSNQPQHF; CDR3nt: TGTGCCAGCAGCTTGCGGGGTGTTAGCAATCAGCCCCAGCATTTT
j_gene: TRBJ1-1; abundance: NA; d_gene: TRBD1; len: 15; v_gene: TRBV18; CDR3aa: CASSTKTGGYTEAFF; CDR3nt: TGTGCCAGCTCAACCAAGACAGGGGGCTACACTGAAGCTTTCTTT
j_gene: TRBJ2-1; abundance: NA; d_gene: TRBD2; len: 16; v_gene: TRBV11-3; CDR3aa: CASSLGFSGGADEQFF; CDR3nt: TGTGCCAGCAGCCTCGGGTTTAGCGGGGGGGCCGATGAGCAGTTCTTC
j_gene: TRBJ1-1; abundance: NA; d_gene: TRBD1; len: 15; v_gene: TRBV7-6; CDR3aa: CASSLAGGAGTEAFF; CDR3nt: TGTGCCAGCAGCTTAGCAGGGGGCGCGGGGACTGAAGCTTTCTTT
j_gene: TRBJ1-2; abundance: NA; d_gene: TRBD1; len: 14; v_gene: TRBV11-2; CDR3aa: CASSTDRGGYGYTF; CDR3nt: TGTGCCAGCAGCACAGACAGGGGCGGCTATGGCTACACCTTC
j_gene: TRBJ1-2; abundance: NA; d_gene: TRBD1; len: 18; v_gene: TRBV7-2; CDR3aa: CASSRRQGTSTTPYGYTF; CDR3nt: TGTGCCAGCAGCAGGCGACAGGGAACTAGCACTACCCCCTATGGCTACACCTTC
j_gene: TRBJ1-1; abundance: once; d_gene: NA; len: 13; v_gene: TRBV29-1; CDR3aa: CSASMTRDTEAFF; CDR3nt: TGCAGCGCCTCCATGACGAGGGACACTGAAGCTTTCTTT
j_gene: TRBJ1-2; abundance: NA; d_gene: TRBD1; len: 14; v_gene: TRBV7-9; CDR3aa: CASSTGVANYGYTF; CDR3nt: TGTGCCAGCAGTACAGGGGTCGCTAACTATGGCTACACCTTC
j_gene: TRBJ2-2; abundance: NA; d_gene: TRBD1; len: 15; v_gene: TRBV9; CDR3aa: CASSAGGMGTGELFF; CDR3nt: TGTGCCAGCAGTGCAGGGGGTATGGGCACCGGGGAGCTGTTTTTT
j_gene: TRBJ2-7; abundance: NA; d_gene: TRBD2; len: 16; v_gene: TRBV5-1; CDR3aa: CASSFGGGGETYEQYF; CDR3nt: TGCGCCAGCAGCTTTGGTGGCGGGGGGGAAACCTACGAGCAGTACTTC
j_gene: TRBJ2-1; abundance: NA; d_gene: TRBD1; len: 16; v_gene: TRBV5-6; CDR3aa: CASSWGTGETYNEQFF; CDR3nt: TGTGCCAGCAGCTGGGGGACAGGGGAAACCTACAATGAGCAGTTCTTC
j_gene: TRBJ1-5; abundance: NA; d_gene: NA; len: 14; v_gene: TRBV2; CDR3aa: CASTMQGSNQPQHF; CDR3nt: TGTGCCAGCACCATGCAGGGGAGCAATCAGCCCCAGCATTTT
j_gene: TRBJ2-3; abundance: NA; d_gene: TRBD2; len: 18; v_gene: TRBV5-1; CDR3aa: CASSLPHLAGGPGDTQYF; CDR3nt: TGCGCCAGCAGCTTGCCTCATCTAGCGGGGGGCCCGGGAGATACGCAGTATTTT
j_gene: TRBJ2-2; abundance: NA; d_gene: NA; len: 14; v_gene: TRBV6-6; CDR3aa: CASTSTGNTGELFF; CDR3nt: TGTGCCAGCACCTCTACGGGGAACACCGGGGAGCTGTTTTTT
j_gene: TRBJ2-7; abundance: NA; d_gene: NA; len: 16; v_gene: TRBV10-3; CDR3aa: CAIIRDRLPRRYEQYF; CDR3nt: TGTGCCATCATTAGAGATCGACTCCCCCGCCGCTACGAGCAGTACTTC
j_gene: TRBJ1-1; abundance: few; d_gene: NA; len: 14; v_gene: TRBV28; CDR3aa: CASRGTFERAEAFF; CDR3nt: TGTGCCAGCAGGGGGACATTCGAACGGGCTGAAGCTTTCTTT
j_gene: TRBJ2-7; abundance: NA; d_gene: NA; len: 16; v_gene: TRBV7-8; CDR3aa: CASSPGGGGLSYEQYF; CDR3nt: TGTGCCAGCAGCCCAGGAGGGGGGGGACTCTCCTACGAGCAGTACTTC
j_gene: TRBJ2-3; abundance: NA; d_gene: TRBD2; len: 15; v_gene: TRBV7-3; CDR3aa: CASSLGLAGSGTQYF; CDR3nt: TGTGCCAGCAGCTTAGGCCTAGCGGGGTCCGGGACGCAGTATTTT
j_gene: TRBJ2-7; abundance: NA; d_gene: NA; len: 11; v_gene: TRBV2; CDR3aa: CASSSSYEQYF; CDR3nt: TGTGCCAGCAGCAGCTCCTACGAGCAGTACTTC
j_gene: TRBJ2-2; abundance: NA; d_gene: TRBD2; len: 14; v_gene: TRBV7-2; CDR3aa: CASSTFTSAGELFF; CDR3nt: TGTGCCAGCAGCACATTTACTAGCGCCGGGGAGCTGTTTTTT
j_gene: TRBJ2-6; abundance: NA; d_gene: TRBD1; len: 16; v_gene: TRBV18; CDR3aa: CASSPGQGTGANVLTF; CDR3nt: TGTGCCAGCTCACCGGGACAGGGGACTGGGGCCAACGTCCTGACTTTC